What follows are 30 T cell receptor beta chains derived from one specimen sequenced in a study of early T cells in non-severe SARS-CoV-2 infection. TCRdb reprocessed the 5' RACE reads with MiXCR, giving one entry per CDR3 protein. Among tens of thousands of distinct CDR3 sequences listed, 10% were seen once. The source was whole blood, collected at baseline. These receptors originate from an adult who was a healthcare worker with PCR-confirmed SARS-CoV-2 infection or an uninfected control (not recorded which).

This clonotype was seen at least ten times. The chain has TRBV5-1 and TRBJ2-7; 8 bases match TRBD2. Per germline, CDR1 SGHRS and CDR2 YFSETQ. J was trimmed by 2 bases and V by 3 bases; bases with no gene match: 4. The CDR3 sequence is 14 residues long. CDR3 coding DNA: TGCGCCAGCAGCTCGGGGGGGAAACCCTACGAGCAGTACTTC. This sequence encodes CASSSGGKPYEQYF.

In this sample, this clonotype turned up a few times. V usage is TRBV12-3 or TRBV12-4 and J usage is TRBJ2-5; D not resolved. This CDR3 has 13 residues. V was trimmed by 6 bases and J by 1 base, leaving 9 bases between them. Here the CDR3 DNA reads TGTGCCAGCAGCACCGACTTCCAAGAGACCCAGTACTTC. It encodes CASSTDFQETQYF.

The table lists this clonotype with many counts. The chain employs TRBV12-3 or TRBV12-4 and TRBJ2-1; TRBD2 matches at 11 bases. Trimming at V came to 5 bases and at J to 6 bases, leaving 9 bases not matched to a gene. This CDR3 is built from 16 residues. The CDR3: CASSPLAGGRSNEQFF. The DNA for the CDR3 is TGTGCCAGCAGTCCGCTAGCGGGGGGCCGAAGCAATGAGCAGTTCTTC.

The chain recombines TRBV6-1 with TRBJ1-4; TRBD1 might be the D (5 bases). The CDR3 loop spans 15 amino acids. Between the trimmed V and J ends, which lost 5 bases and 9 bases, there was a span of 19 bases. CDR1 and CDR2 (germline): MNHNS, SASEGT. CDR3 DNA sequence: TGTGCCAGCAGTCCTCGACAGAGAAGTTCTAAAAAACTGTTTTTT. Protein product: CASSPRQRSSKKLFF.

This CDR3 reads CASRDDTDTQYF. The CDR3 DNA reads as TGTGCCAGCAGGGACGACACAGATACGCAGTATTTT. The chain carries TRBV6-5 and TRBJ2-3; D gene unclear. V was cut by 6 bases and J by 2 bases, with 6 bases left in between. The CDR3 is made up of 12 amino acids. The V gene's germline CDR1 is MNHEY and CDR2 SVGAGI.

The chain carries TRBV18 and TRBJ2-7; either TRBD1 or TRBD2 may supply D (5 bases each). Trimming pared 2 bases from V and 5 bases from J, leaving 10 bases between. The CDR3 loop spans 13 amino acids. Germline loops: CDR1 KGHSH, CDR2 LQKENI. The CDR3: CASSPSWDHEQYF. The CDR3 region has the DNA TGTGCCAGCTCACCATCTTGGGACCACGAGCAGTACTTC.

This chain connects TRBV20-1 to TRBJ1-2; D not resolved. This CDR3 region has 13 residues. V lost 0 bases and J lost 7, with 12 bases in between. Germline-derived CDR1 and CDR2 are DFQATT and SNEGSKA (reference sequence). The CDR3 region is CSARDPEGGGYTF. In DNA, the CDR3 is TGCAGTGCTAGAGATCCCGAAGGAGGTGGCTACACCTTC.

In its sample, this clonotype was seen a few times. This chain links TRBV10-1 with TRBJ2-7, with D perhaps matching TRBD1 (6 bases). The CDR3 loop spans 13 amino acids. The V gene's germline CDR1 is WNHNN and CDR2 SYGVQD (reference sequence). V lost 5 bases, J lost 6 bases, and 14 bases lay in between. Here the CDR3 reads CASSLNRVSEQYF. DNA of the CDR3: TGCGCCAGCAGTTTGAACAGGGTGAGCGAGCAGTACTTC.

At least ten counts were recorded for this clonotype. The CDR3 DNA reads TGCGCCAGCAGCCAAGATTTGGGGGGGCTGTGGAATTCACCCCTCCACTTT. The encoded protein is CASSQDLGGLWNSPLHF. J is TRBJ1-6 and V is TRBV4-3; tentative D call: TRBD1 (6 bases). Germline CDR1 is LGHNA and CDR2 is YSLEER. This CDR3 region has 17 residues. V lost 0 bases and J 7 bases, leaving 16 bases between the germline ends.

This clonotype was observed a single time. A read error may be the cause here, since a much bigger clone is one base away. A read error is likely, as this CDR3 ends without the conserved phenylalanine or tryptophan. This rearrangement joins TRBV7-2 to TRBJ1-1; 9 bases are shared with TRBD1. The trim removed 3 bases at V and 10 bases at J, leaving 3 bases unmatched. The germline gives CDR1 SGHTA, CDR2 FQGNSA. CDR3 length: 12 residues. Here the CDR3 DNA reads TGTGCCAGCAGCTTGGACAGGGGACGAGCTTTCTTA. This codes for CASSLDRGRAFL.

This chain joins TRBV5-8 and TRBJ2-1, with 8 positions matching TRBD1. The CDR3 runs to 15 residues. V gave up 4 bases and J gave up 2 bases; unmatched junction bases: 5. Germline CDR1 reads SGHTS; CDR2 reads YDEGEE. The chain's CDR3 is CASSAGQGPYNEQFF. DNA of the CDR3: TGTGCCAGCAGCGCAGGACAGGGACCCTACAATGAGCAGTTCTTC.

At least ten counts were recorded for this clonotype. The V and J genes are TRBV28 and TRBJ2-4; D is unclear. Germline V gene data show CDR1 as MDHEN and CDR2 as SYDVKM. This CDR3 spans 14 amino acids. Trimming removed 3 bases at V and 2 bases at J, with 8 bases between. The CDR3 coding sequence is TGTGCCAGCAGTTTTCTGGATCCCAAAAACATTCAGTACTTC. Its protein product is CASSFLDPKNIQYF. The entire variable domain, with the rest obtained from reference TRBV28 and TRBJ2-4, is as follows: DVKVTQSSRYLVKRTGEKVFLECVQDMDHENMFWYRQDPGLGLRLIYFSYDVKMKEKGDIPEGYSVSREKKERFSLILESASTNQTSMYLCASSFLDPKNIQYFGAGTRLSVL.

This clonotype was counted at least ten times. V gene TRBV18 combines with J gene TRBJ1-1; D unresolved. The CDR3 consists of 13 residues. Germline V gene data show CDR1 as KGHSH and CDR2 as LQKENI. V gave up 3 bases and J gave up 5 bases, with 10 bases separating them. The CDR3 here is CASSPQEGTEAFF. The CDR3 DNA reads TGTGCCAGCTCACCTCAAGAGGGAACTGAAGCTTTCTTT.

This clonotype was picked up a small number of times. The chain uses TRBV2 and TRBJ2-3; 7 bases fit TRBD1. CDR3 length: 16 amino acids. The V and J ends lost 4 bases and 7 bases, in that order; junction bases with no gene match: 14. Germline CDR1 reads SNHLY; CDR2 reads FYNNEI. The CDR3, as DNA: TGTGCCAGCAGTGTTAGGGGGCCCCTAAAATCCAATACGCAGTATTTT. It codes for CASSVRGPLKSNTQYF.

This clonotype was observed many times. The rearrangement links TRBV7-9 to TRBJ1-6; D might be TRBD1 (6 bases). Trimming took 8 bases from V and 10 from J, leaving 15 bases between them. Germline CDR1 and CDR2: SEHNR and FQNEAQ (reference sequence). The CDR3 extends over 13 amino acids. Written as DNA, the CDR3 is TGTGCCAGCGCGGCCGACAGGACCTCACCCCTCCACTTT. As protein: CASAADRTSPLHF.

The rearrangement links TRBV19 to TRBJ2-7, with TRBD1 matching over 7 bases. CDR3 length equals 14 residues. The V segment lost 3 bases and the J segment 2 bases; nucleotides outside the gene matches: 4. Germline CDR1 LNHDA, CDR2 SQIVND (reference sequence). CDR3 in DNA: TGTGCCAGTAGTATCCACAGGGGACCCTACGAGCAGTACTTC. Protein sequence: CASSIHRGPYEQYF.

The genes are TRBV5-4 and TRBJ1-3, with 8 nucleotides matching TRBD1. After removal of 4 bases from V and 4 bases from J, the junction contained 1 base not matched to a gene. There are 13 residues in the CDR3. Germline V gene lookup returns CDR1 SGHNT and CDR2 YYREEE (reference sequence). DNA for the CDR3: TGTGCCAGCAGCCGGGACAGGGGAAACACCATATATTTT. Its protein is CASSRDRGNTIYF.

In this sample, this clonotype turned up a few times. V is TRBV25-1 and J is TRBJ1-2, with 7 bases fitting TRBD1. CDR3 size: 15 residues. Germline V gene sequence: CDR1 MGHDK, CDR2 SYGVNS. The V gene end was trimmed by 4 bases and the J gene end by 4 bases; junction bases not matched to a gene: 9. The CDR3 sequence: CASSGPGQTIYGYTF. The CDR3 DNA follows: TGTGCCAGCAGTGGCCCGGGACAGACTATCTATGGCTACACCTTC.

The sample holds many counts of this clonotype. V is TRBV3-1 and J is TRBJ1-5, with D possibly being TRBD1 (6 bases). The CDR3 spans 12 residues. Germline assignment: CDR1 LGHDT and CDR2 YNNKEL (reference sequence). V lost 4 bases to trimming and J lost 7 bases, with 8 bases between them. DNA of the CDR3: TGTGCCAGCAGCCGAAGGGGGCAGCCCCAGCATTTT. Residues: CASSRRGQPQHF.

The V call is TRBV5-1, the J call TRBJ2-2; D gene uncertain. Trimming pared 0 bases from V and 7 bases from J, leaving 13 bases between. Germline V gives CDR1 SGHRS, CDR2 YFSETQ. CDR3 size: 15 residues. The CDR3 DNA reads as TGCGCCAGCAGCTTGGAACTTCACCCCGGCGGGGAGCTGTTTTTT. Protein: CASSLELHPGGELFF. Full variable domain (rest looked up from reference TRBV5-1 and TRBJ2-2): KAGVTQTPRYLIKTRGQQVTLSCSPISGHRSVSWYQQTPGQGLQFLFEYFSETQRNKGNFPGRFSGRQFSNSRSEMNVSTLELGDSALYLCASSLELHPGGELFFGEGSRLTVL.

The rearrangement uses TRBV7-2 and TRBJ1-2; perhaps TRBD1 as D (6 bases). V lost 4 bases, J lost 3 bases, and 9 bases lay in between. Germline CDR1 SGHTA, CDR2 FQGNSA. The CDR3 is made up of 13 amino acids. In nucleotides, the CDR3 is TGTGCCAGCAGCTGGGGGCAGGACTATGGCTACACCTTC. Encoded protein: CASSWGQDYGYTF.

A few counts support this clonotype. J is TRBJ1-3 and V is TRBV5-5; D unresolved. Germline assignment: CDR1 SGHKS and CDR2 YYEKEE (reference sequence). The CDR3 is 13 residues long. The germline V and J ends were trimmed by 4 bases and 0 bases, with 5 bases remaining between them. Written as DNA, the CDR3 is TGTGCCAGCAGCACATACTCTGGAAACACCATATATTTT. This sequence encodes CASSTYSGNTIYF. The full variable domain, with the rest looked up from reference TRBV5-5 and TRBJ1-3, is DAGVTQSPTHLIKTRGQQVTLRCSPISGHKSVSWYQQVLGQGPQFIFQYYEKEERGRGNFPDRFSARQFPNYSSELNVNALLLGDSALYLCASSTYSGNTIYFGEGSWLTVV.

This clonotype has just a few counts. The rearrangement joins TRBV29-1 to TRBJ1-2, with D perhaps matching TRBD1 (6 bases). V gave up 7 bases and J gave up 7 bases, with 16 bases separating them. Germline V gene lookup returns CDR1 SQVTM and CDR2 ANQGSEA. This CDR3 spans 12 amino acids. The CDR3 here is CSGGEQGRGYTF. The CDR3 nucleotides are TGCAGCGGCGGGGAACAGGGACGTGGCTACACCTTC.

This clonotype was recorded many times. The chain joins TRBV7-2 to TRBJ1-5; D is unclear. The CDR3 consists of 15 residues. Germline V gene lookup returns CDR1 SGHTA and CDR2 FQGNSA. V was shortened by 0 bases and J by 0 bases, with 6 bases between the two germline ends. The CDR3 bases are TGTGCCAGCAGCTTAGCGGACCTTAGCAATCAGCCCCAGCATTTT. Its translation is CASSLADLSNQPQHF. Combining the CDR3 with reference TRBV7-2 and TRBJ1-5 gives the whole variable domain GAGVSQSPSNKVTEKGKDVELRCDPISGHTALYWYRQSLGQGLEFLIYFQGNSAPDKSGLPSDRFSAERTGGSVSTLTIQRTQQEDSAVYLCASSLADLSNQPQHFGDGTRLSIL.

Ten or more counts support this clonotype. This chain connects TRBV5-6 to TRBJ2-1; 7 bases match TRBD2. CDR3 length: 15 residues. The germline gives CDR1 SGHDT, CDR2 YYEEEE. V lost 4 bases, J lost 8 bases, and 12 bases stayed unmatched. The CDR3: CASSPPSSGSYEQFF. CDR3 in DNA: TGTGCCAGCAGCCCCCCCAGTAGCGGGTCCTATGAGCAGTTCTTC.

This clonotype came up a few times. The chain has TRBV9 and TRBJ2-2; D is perhaps TRBD1 (6 bases). Germline-derived CDR1 and CDR2 are SGDLS and YYNGEE. Deletions cut 5 bases from V and 4 bases from J, with 12 bases between. This CDR3 contains 14 residues. This CDR3 is CASRDDRITGELFF. The CDR3 DNA follows: TGTGCCAGCAGAGATGACAGGATCACCGGGGAGCTGTTTTTT.

This clonotype came up many times. This sequence joins TRBV24-1 and TRBJ2-3, with 7 bases identical to TRBD2. V lost 4 bases to trimming and J lost 2 bases; unmatched junction nucleotides: 8. The CDR3 runs to 16 residues. In germline, CDR1 is KGHDR, CDR2 SFDVKD. The DNA of the CDR3 is TGTGCCACCAGTGACGAACCGGGACTACTCACAGATACGCAGTATTTT. As protein: CATSDEPGLLTDTQYF.

The J gene is TRBJ1-5, the V gene TRBV5-1, with D possibly matching TRBD1 (6 bases). Germline V gene sequence: CDR1 SGHRS, CDR2 YFSETQ. Trimming cost V 0 bases and J 7 bases, with 14 bases left between them. The CDR3 spans 15 residues. The CDR3 region is CASSLEAGEVQPQHF. The CDR3 DNA sequence: TGCGCCAGCAGCTTGGAGGCAGGGGAGGTACAGCCCCAGCATTTT.

CDR3 coding DNA: TGTGCCAGCAGCTTAGACCTGAACACGGGGTTAGGGGAGCAGTACTTC. Translating it yields CASSLDLNTGLGEQYF. The chain employs TRBV7-2 and TRBJ2-7, with D possibly being TRBD2 (5 bases). This CDR3 contains 16 residues. Deletions cut 1 base from V and 7 bases from J, with 20 bases between. Germline V CDR1 and CDR2: SGHTA, FQGNSA.

This sequence joins TRBV7-2 and TRBJ2-2; D not resolved. This CDR3 spans 16 amino acids. Trimming removed 5 bases at V and 5 bases at J, with 18 bases between. Looked up from germline, CDR1 is SGHTA and CDR2 is FQGNSA. CDR3 DNA: TGTGCCAGCAGCCCTAGGACGTGGGGATCGACCGGGGAGCTGTTTTTT. Protein: CASSPRTWGSTGELFF.